Each of the 3 T cell receptor beta chains below was sequenced from the same sample in a study of shared clonotypes between healthy human individuals. Repertoires were generated with immunoSEQ multiplex PCR, while TCRdb's copy carries only in-frame clones and drops some. The sample records around 1,100,000 clones, 70% to 85% being singletons. Sequenced: memory CD4+ T cells from PBMCs. Subset described: CD45RA-negative fraction. The receptors come from a man aged 18 to 29 in good health. Some clones in this sample may be carry-over from other donors' samples.

The chain carries TRBV4-1 and TRBJ2-5; TRBD2 matches at 7 bases. After removal of 3 bases from V and 7 bases from J, the junction contained 8 bases not matched to a gene. This CDR3 is 14 amino acids long. CDR1 is MGHRA, CDR2 YSYEKL, per germline. Here the CDR3 DNA reads TGCGCCAGCAGCCAGGGAGGGAGCCTGGGGACCCAGTACTTC. This codes for CASSQGGSLGTQYF.

The rearrangement links TRBV29-1 to TRBJ2-6; D is possibly TRBD1 (6 bases). Germline V CDR1 and CDR2: SQVTM, ANQGSEA. The CDR3 has 16 residues. V lost 5 bases, J lost 0 bases, and 14 bases lay in between. CDR3 residues: CSVSQTGSSGANVLTF. The CDR3, as DNA: TGCAGCGTTAGTCAGACAGGTAGCTCTGGGGCCAACGTCCTGACTTTC.

CDR3 sequence reads: CASSPTYQGQTYSNQPQHF. The DNA for the CDR3 is TGCGCCAGCAGCCCCACATACCAGGGACAGACTTATAGCAATCAGCCCCAGCATTTT. V usage is TRBV4-1 and J usage is TRBJ1-5; TRBD1 matches 7 bases. CDR1 is MGHRA, CDR2 YSYEKL, per germline. J lost 0 bases, V lost 4 bases, and 15 bases had no gene match. The CDR3 has 19 amino acids.